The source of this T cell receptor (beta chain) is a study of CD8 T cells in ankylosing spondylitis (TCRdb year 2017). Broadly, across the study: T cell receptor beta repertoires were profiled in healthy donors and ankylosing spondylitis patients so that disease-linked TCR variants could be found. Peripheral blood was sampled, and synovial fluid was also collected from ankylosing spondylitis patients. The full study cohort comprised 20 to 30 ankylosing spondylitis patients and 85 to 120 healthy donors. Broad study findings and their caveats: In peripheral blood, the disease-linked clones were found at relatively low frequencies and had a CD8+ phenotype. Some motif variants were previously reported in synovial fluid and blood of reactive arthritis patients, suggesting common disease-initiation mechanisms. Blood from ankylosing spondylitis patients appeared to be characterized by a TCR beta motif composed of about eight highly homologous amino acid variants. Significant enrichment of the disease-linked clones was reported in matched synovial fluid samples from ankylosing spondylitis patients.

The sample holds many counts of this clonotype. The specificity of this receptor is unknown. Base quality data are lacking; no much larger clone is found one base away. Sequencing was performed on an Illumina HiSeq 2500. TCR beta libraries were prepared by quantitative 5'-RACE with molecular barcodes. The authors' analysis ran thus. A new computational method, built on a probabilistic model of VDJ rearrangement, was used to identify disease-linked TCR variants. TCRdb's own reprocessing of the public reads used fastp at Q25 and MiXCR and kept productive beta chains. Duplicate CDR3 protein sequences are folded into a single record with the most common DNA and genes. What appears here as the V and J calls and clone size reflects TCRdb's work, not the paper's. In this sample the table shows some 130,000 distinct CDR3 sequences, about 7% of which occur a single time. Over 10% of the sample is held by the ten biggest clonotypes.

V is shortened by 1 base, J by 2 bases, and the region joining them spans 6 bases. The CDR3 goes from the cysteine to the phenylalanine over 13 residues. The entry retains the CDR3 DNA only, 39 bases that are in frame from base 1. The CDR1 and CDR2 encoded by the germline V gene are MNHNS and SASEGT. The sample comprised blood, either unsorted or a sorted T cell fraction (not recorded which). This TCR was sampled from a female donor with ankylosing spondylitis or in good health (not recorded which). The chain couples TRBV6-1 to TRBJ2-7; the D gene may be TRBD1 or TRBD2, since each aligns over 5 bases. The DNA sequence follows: TGTGCCAGCAGTGAAGTGGGGGCCTACGAGCAGTACTTC. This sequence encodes CASSEVGAYEQYF.